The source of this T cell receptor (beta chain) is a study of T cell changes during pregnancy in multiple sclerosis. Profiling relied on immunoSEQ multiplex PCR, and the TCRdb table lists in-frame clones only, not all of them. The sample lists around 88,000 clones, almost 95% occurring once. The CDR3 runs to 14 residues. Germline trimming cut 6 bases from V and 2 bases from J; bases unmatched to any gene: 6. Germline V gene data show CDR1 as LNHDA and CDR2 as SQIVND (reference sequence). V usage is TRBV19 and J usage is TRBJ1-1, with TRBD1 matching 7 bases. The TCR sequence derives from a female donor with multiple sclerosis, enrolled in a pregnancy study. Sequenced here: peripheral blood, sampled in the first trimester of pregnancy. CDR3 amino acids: CASRRDRLNTEAFF. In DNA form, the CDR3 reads TGTGCCAGTAGAAGGGACAGATTAAACACTGAAGCTTTCTTT.